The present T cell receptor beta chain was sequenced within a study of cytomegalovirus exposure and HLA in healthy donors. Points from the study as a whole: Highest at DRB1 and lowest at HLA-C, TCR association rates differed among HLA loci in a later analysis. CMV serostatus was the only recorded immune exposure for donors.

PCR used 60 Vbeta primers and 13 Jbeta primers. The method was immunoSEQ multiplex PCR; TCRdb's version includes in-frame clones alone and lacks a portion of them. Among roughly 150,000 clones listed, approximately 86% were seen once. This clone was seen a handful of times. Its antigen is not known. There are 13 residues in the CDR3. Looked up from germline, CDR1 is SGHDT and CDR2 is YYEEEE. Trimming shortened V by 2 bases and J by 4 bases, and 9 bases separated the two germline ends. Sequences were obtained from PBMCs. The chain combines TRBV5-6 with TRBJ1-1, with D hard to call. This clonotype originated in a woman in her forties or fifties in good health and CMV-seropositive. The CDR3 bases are TGTGCCAGCAGCTTTAGGGCGGGCACTGAAGCTTTCTTT. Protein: CASSFRAGTEAFF.